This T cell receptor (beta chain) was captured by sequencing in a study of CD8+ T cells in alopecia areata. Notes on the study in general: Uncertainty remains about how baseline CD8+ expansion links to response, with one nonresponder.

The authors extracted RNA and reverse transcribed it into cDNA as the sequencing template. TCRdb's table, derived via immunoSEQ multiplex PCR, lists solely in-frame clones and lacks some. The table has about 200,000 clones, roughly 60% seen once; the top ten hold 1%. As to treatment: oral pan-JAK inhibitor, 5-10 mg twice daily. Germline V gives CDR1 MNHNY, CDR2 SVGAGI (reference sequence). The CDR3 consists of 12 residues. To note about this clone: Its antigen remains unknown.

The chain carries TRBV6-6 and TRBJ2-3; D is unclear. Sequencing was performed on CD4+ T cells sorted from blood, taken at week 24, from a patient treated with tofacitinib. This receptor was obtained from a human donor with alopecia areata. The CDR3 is CASRRSTDTQYF. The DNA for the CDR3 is TGTGCAAGCCGGAGATCCACAGATACGCAGTATTTT.